The T cell receptor beta chain described here comes from a study of T cell repertoires in cytomegalovirus infection. A single record per CDR3 protein comes from TCRdb applying MiXCR to the reads. The repertoire holds roughly 320,000 distinct CDR3 sequences, with more than 9% as singletons. Points on this clonotype: Its specificity is unknown.

Study-level points and caveats: Cumulated frequencies of public TCR beta families served to identify carriers of CMV plus the relevant HLA.

The sequenced sample was PBMCs. The TCR was taken from a human donor in good health (CMV status not recorded). Some clones in this sample may be carry-over from other donors' samples.

Written as DNA, the CDR3 is TGTGCCACCCACCGGGGGGTTCTTCCCAATGAGCAGTTCTTC. Translation gives CATHRGVLPNEQFF. The genes are TRBV10-3 and TRBJ2-1, with 7 bases identical to TRBD2. Per germline, CDR1 ENHRY and CDR2 SYGVKD. Trimming took 10 bases from V and 6 from J; bases not matched to a gene: 12. The CDR3 is 14 amino acids.